This TCR beta chain was documented in a study of cytomegalovirus exposure and HLA in healthy donors. Notes on the study in general: Several of the most significant clusters were apparently associated with common viral pathogens in a later analysis. A few CMV-associated chains were confirmed in vitro to be specific for CMV antigens. Trimming of TCR beta V- and J-genes showed a link, identified in a later analysis, to a missense DCLRE1C variant. A few V segments could not be told apart, such as TRBV6-2 and TRBV6-3, and were left out.

A few counts support this clone. Its matching antigen is unknown. 13 Jbeta primers and 60 Vbeta primers were used for the PCR. Profiling relied on immunoSEQ multiplex PCR, and the TCRdb table lists in-frame clones only, not all of them. The sample consists of 100,000 to 150,000 clones, about 80% of them appearing once. Germline V gene lookup returns CDR1 ENHRY and CDR2 SYGVKD. Trimming cost V 4 bases and J 3 bases; bases outside gene matches: 8. The CDR3 is 15 residues long. The J gene is TRBJ2-7, the V gene TRBV10-3, with 8 positions matching TRBD1. This TCR was sampled from a man aged 25-45 years in good health and CMV-seronegative. The sequencing sample was made of PBMCs. DNA of the CDR3: TGTGCCATCAGTGGGGCACAGGGGGTGGGCTACGAGCAGTACTTC. This translates into CAISGAQGVGYEQYF.